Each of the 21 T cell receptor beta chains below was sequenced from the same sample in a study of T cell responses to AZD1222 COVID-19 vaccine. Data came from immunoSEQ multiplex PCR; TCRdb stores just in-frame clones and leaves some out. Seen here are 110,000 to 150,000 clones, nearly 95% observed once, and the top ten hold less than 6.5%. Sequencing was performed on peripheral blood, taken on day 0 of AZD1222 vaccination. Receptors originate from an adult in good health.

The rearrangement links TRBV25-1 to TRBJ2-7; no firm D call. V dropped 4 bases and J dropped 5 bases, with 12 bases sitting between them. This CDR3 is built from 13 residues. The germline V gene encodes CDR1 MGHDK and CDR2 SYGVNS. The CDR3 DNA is TGTGCCAGCAGTGCTCGCCTGGTCCACGAGCAGTACTTC. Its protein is CASSARLVHEQYF.

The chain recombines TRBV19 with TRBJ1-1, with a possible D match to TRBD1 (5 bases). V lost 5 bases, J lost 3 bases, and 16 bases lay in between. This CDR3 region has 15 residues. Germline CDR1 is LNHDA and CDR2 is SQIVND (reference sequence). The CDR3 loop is CASSAANRIDTEAFF. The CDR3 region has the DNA TGTGCCAGTAGTGCCGCTAACAGGATAGACACTGAAGCTTTCTTT.

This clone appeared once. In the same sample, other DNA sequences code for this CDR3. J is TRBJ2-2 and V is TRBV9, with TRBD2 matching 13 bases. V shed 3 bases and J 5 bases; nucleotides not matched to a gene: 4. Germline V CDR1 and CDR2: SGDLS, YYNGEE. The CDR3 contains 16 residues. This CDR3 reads CASSGTSGRPTGELFF. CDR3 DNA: TGTGCCAGCAGCGGGACTAGCGGGAGACCGACCGGGGAGCTGTTTTTT.

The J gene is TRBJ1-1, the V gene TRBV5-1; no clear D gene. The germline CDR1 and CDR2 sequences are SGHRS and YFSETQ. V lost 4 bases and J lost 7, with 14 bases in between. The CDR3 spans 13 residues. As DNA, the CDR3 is TGCGCCAGCAGCGTAAACTTCAGAGATGAAGCTTTCTTT. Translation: CASSVNFRDEAFF.

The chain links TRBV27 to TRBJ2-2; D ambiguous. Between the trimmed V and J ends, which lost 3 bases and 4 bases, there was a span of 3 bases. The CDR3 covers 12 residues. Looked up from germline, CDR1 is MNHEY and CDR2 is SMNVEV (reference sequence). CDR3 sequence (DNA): TGTGCCAGCAGTTTCACCACCGGGGAGCTGTTTTTT. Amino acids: CASSFTTGELFF.

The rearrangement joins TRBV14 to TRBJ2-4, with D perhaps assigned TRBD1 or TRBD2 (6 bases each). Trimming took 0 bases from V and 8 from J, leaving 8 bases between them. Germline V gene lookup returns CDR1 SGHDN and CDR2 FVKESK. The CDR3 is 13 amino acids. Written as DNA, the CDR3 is TGTGCCAGCAGCCAAGATAGGGGGGACATTCAGTACTTC. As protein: CASSQDRGDIQYF.

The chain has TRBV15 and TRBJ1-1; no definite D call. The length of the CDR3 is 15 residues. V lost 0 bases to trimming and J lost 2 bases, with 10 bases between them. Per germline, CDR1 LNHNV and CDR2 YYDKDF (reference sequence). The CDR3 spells CATSRDLGVNTEAFF. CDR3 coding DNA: TGTGCCACCAGCAGAGATCTGGGAGTTAACACTGAAGCTTTCTTT.

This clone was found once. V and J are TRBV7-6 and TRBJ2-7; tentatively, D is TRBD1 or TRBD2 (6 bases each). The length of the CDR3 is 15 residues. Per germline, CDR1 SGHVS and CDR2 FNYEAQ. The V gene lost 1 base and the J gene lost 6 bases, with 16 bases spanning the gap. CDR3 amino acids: CASSLGGGRVGEQYF. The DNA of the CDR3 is TGTGCCAGCAGCTTAGGAGGGGGGCGGGTCGGCGAGCAGTACTTC.

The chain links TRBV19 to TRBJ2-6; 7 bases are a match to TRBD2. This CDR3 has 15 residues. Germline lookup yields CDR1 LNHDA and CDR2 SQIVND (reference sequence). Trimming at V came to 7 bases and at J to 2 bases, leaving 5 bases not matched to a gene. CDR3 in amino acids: CASMAGVAGANVLTF. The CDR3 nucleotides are TGTGCCAGTATGGCGGGGGTGGCTGGGGCCAACGTCCTGACTTTC.

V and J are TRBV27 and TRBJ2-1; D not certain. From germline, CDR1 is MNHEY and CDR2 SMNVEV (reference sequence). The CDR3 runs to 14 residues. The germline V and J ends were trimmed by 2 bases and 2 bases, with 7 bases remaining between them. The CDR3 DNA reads TGTGCCAGCAGTTTAACCCACCCCTACAATGAGCAGTTCTTC. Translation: CASSLTHPYNEQFF.

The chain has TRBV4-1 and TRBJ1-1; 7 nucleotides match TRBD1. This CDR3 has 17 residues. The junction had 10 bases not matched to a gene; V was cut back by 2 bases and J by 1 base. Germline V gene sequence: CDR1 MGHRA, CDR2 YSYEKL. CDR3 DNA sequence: TGCGCCAGCAGCCAAAACAGGGGTTGGGGTGAGAACACTGAAGCTTTCTTT. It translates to CASSQNRGWGENTEAFF.

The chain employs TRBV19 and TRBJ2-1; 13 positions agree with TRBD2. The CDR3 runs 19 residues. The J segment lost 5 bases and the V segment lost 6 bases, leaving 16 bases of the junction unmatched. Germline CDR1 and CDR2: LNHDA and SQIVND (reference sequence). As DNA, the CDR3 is TGTGCCAGTAGAGGACTAGCGGGAGCTGATGGTAAGGTAGACAATGAGCAGTTCTTC. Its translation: CASRGLAGADGKVDNEQFF.

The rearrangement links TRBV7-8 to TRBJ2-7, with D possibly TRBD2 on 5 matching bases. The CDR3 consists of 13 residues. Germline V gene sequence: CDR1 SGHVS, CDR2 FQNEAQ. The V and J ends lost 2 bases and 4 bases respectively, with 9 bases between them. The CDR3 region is CASSLTRGYEQYF. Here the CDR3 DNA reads TGTGCCAGCAGCTTAACACGAGGGTACGAGCAGTACTTC.

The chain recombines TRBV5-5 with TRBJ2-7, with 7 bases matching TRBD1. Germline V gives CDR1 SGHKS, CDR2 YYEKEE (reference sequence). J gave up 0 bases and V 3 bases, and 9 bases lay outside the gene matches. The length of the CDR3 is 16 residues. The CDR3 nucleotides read TGTGCCAGCAGCTATTTTGGGGGACAGAACTCCTACGAGCAGTACTTC. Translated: CASSYFGGQNSYEQYF.

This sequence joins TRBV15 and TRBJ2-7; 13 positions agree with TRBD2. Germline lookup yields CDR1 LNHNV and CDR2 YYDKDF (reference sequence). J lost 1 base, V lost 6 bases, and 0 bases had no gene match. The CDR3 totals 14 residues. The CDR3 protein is CATRLAGGSYEQYF. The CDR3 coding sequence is TGTGCCACCAGACTAGCGGGAGGGTCCTACGAGCAGTACTTC.

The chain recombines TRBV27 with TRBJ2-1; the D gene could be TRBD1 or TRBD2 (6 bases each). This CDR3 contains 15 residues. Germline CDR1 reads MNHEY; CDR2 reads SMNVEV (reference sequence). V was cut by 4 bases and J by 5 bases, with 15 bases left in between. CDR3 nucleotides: TGTGCCAGCAGTTGGGGGCGGGATGGGGACAATGAGCAGTTCTTC. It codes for CASSWGRDGDNEQFF.

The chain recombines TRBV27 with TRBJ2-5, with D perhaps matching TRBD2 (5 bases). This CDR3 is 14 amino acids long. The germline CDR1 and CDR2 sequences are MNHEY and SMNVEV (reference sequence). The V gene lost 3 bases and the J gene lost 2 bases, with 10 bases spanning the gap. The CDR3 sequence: CASSFLGLQETQYF. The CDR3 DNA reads TGTGCCAGCAGTTTTCTTGGACTGCAAGAGACCCAGTACTTC.

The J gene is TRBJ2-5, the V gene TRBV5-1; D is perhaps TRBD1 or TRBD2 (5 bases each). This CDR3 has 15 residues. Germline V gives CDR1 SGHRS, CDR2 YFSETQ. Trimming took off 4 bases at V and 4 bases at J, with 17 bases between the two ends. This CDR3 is CASSVIPGPRETQYF. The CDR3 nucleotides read TGCGCCAGCAGCGTAATACCGGGACCCCGAGAGACCCAGTACTTC. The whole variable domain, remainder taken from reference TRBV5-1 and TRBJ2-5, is KAGVTQTPRYLIKTRGQQVTLSCSPISGHRSVSWYQQTPGQGLQFLFEYFSETQRNKGNFPGRFSGRQFSNSRSEMNVSTLELGDSALYLCASSVIPGPRETQYFGPGTRLLVL.

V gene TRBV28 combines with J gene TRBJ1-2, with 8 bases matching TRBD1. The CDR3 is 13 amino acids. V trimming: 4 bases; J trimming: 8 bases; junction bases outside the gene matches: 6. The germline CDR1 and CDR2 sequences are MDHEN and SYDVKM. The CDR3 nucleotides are TGTGCCAGCAGTTCGCAGGGGGCTAGAGGCTACACCTTC. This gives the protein CASSSQGARGYTF.

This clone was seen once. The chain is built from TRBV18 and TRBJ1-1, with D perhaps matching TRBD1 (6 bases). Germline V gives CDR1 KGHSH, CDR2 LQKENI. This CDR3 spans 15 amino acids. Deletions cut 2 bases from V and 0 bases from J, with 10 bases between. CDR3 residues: CASSPTGTMNTEAFF. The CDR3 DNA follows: TGTGCCAGCTCACCAACCGGGACAATGAACACTGAAGCTTTCTTT. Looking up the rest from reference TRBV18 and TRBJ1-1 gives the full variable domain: NAGVMQNPRHLVRRRGQEARLRCSPMKGHSHVYWYRQLPEEGLKFMVYLQKENIIDESGMPKERFSAEFPKEGPSILRIQQVVRGDSAAYFCASSPTGTMNTEAFFGQGTRLTVV.

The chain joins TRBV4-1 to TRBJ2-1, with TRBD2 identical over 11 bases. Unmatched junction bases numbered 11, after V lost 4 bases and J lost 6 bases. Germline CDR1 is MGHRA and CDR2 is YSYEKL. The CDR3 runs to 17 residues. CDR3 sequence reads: CASSPFLLAGGSNEQFF. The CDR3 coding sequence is TGCGCCAGCAGCCCTTTCCTCCTAGCGGGAGGATCCAATGAGCAGTTCTTC.